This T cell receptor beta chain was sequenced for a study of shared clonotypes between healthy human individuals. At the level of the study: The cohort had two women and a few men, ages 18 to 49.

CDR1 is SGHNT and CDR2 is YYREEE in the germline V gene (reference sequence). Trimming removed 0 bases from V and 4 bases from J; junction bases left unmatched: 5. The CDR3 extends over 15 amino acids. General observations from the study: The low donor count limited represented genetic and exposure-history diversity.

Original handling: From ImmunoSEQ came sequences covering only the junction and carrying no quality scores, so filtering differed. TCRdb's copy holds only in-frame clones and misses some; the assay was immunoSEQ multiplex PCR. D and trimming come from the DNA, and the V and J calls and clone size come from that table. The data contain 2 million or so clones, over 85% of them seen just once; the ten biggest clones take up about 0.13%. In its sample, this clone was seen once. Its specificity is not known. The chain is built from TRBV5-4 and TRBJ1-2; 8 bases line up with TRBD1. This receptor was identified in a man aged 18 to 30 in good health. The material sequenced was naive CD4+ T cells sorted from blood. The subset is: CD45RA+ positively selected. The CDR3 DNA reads TGTGCCAGCAGCTTGGAGGGACAGGCGAGCTATGGCTACACCTTC. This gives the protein CASSLEGQASYGYTF. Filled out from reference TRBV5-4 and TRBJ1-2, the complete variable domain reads ETGVTQSPTHLIKTRGQQVTLRCSSQSGHNTVSWYQQALGQGPQFIFQYYREEENGRGNFPPRFSGLQFPNYSSELNVNALELDDSALYLCASSLEGQASYGYTFGSGTRLTVV.